A single T cell receptor beta chain is shown here with its context. These data belong to a study of monozygotic twins with inflammatory bowel disease. The CDR3 length is 14 residues. CDR1 is LGHNA, CDR2 YNFKEQ, per germline. During cDNA synthesis, UMIs that each contained a 6-nucleotide sample barcode were added by means of template switching. TCRdb reworked the 5' RACE reads into one entry per CDR3 protein, no DNA. Its table lists under 350,000 distinct CDR3 sequences. Whole blood without T cell sorting served as the source of isolated total RNA. The chain couples TRBV4-2 to TRBJ1-4. This sequence was found in a human donor with ulcerative colitis or Crohn's disease, or a healthy co-twin of an affected twin (not recorded which). Sequenced material: blood. The CDR3: CASSQEQLNEKLFF.